Listed here are 28 T cell receptor beta chains from one sample, sequenced in a study of tumor-infiltrating lymphocytes in localized non-small cell lung cancer (dated by TCRdb to the early 2020s). Libraries came from the immunoSEQ multiplex PCR assay. The table comes from immuneACCESS by way of TCRdb, which keeps in-frame sequences with V and J called. Part of the clones is missing from these tables; in studies checked, under half for an unresolved V gene and the rest for unknown reasons. The sample table holds fewer than 11,000 clones, of which 50% to 75% were seen once. The ten largest clones add up to approximately 10% of the sample. The sample consisted of uninvolved lung tissue not adjacent to the tumor. The source is a human donor with non-small cell lung cancer.

The chain links TRBV7-2 to TRBJ1-2; 7 nucleotides match TRBD1. This CDR3 spans 15 amino acids. The V gene end was trimmed by 1 base and the J gene end by 4 bases; junction bases not matched to a gene: 6. Germline CDR1 SGHTA, CDR2 FQGNSA. This chain's CDR3 is CASSLGQGQIYGYTF. Written as DNA, the CDR3 is TGTGCCAGCAGCTTAGGTCAGGGACAGATCTATGGCTACACCTTC.

This clone was detected only once. The chain combines TRBV7-3 with TRBJ2-7; D is undetermined. From germline, CDR1 is SGHTA and CDR2 FQGTGA. The CDR3 is made up of 16 amino acids. The germline V and J ends were trimmed by 2 bases and 4 bases, with 18 bases remaining between them. DNA for the CDR3: TGTGCCAGCAGCTTAGATAGCCTGGGTGGTGCGTACGAGCAGTACTTC. Translation gives CASSLDSLGGAYEQYF.

The chain recombines TRBV7-2 with TRBJ1-1; perhaps TRBD1 as D (5 bases). The CDR3 spans 13 residues. The germline V and J ends were trimmed by 3 bases and 1 base, with 6 bases remaining between them. CDR1 and CDR2 (germline): SGHTA, FQGNSA. This CDR3 is CASSLQGNTEAFF. The CDR3 DNA reads TGTGCCAGCAGCTTGCAGGGGAACACTGAAGCTTTCTTT.

This clone appeared a few times. The chain uses TRBV7-8 and TRBJ1-3, with TRBD1 as a possible D gene (5 bases). The ends were cut back, 0 bases at V and 4 bases at J, with 13 bases in the middle. The CDR3 is made up of 16 amino acids. CDR1 SGHVS and CDR2 FQNEAQ come from the germline V gene. CDR3 nucleotides: TGTGCCAGCAGCTTAGCGCCCAGGGACTCAGGAAACACCATATATTTT. This gives the protein CASSLAPRDSGNTIYF.

The chain carries TRBV7-3 and TRBJ2-7; D possibly corresponds to TRBD1 (7 bases). This CDR3 region has 12 residues. CDR1 is SGHTA and CDR2 is FQGTGA in the germline V gene. With 5 bases removed from V and 6 bases from J, the gap between germline ends came to 11 bases. DNA for the CDR3: TGTGCCAGCAGCGACCAGGGGGGCGAGCAGTACTTC. Translating it yields CASSDQGGEQYF.

This clone showed up just a few times. CDR3 in amino acids: CASSPKRLAGAKDTQYF. CDR3 bases: TGTGCCAGCAGCCCGAAGAGGCTAGCGGGGGCTAAAGATACGCAGTATTTT. The genes are TRBV7-9 and TRBJ2-3; 10 bases align to TRBD2. Germline V gene sequence: CDR1 SEHNR, CDR2 FQNEAQ (reference sequence). The V gene end was trimmed by 5 bases and the J gene end by 5 bases; junction bases not matched to a gene: 13. This CDR3 region has 17 residues.

The J gene is TRBJ1-5, the V gene TRBV27; the D is unclear. This CDR3 has 18 amino acids. The V end was cut by 1 base, the J end by 3 bases, with 19 bases between. Germline lookup yields CDR1 MNHEY and CDR2 SMNVEV (reference sequence). CDR3 nucleotides: TGTGCCAGCAGTTTATGGGCCCGACGGGGAGCGGACAATCAGCCCCAGCATTTT. It encodes CASSLWARRGADNQPQHF.

Only a few counts were recorded for this clone. This chain uses TRBV10-3 with TRBJ1-3; D gene unclear. Trimming took off 3 bases at V and 3 bases at J, with 12 bases between the two ends. The germline V gene encodes CDR1 ENHRY and CDR2 SYGVKD. The CDR3 totals 15 residues. The CDR3 sequence: CAISDPSVVGNTIYF. As DNA, the CDR3 is TGTGCCATCAGTGACCCGTCGGTTGTTGGAAACACCATATATTTT.

J is TRBJ1-5 and V is TRBV4-2, with D possibly TRBD1 on 5 matching bases. The V gene's germline CDR1 is LGHNA and CDR2 YNFKEQ. The CDR3 covers 15 residues. Deletions cut 1 base from V and 3 bases from J, with 10 bases between. For the CDR3, the DNA is TGTGCCAGCAGCCAAGGGACAAACTTCAATCAGCCCCAGCATTTT. It yields the protein CASSQGTNFNQPQHF.

The chain combines TRBV28 with TRBJ2-5; D is tentatively TRBD1 or TRBD2 (5 bases each). Germline lookup yields CDR1 MDHEN and CDR2 SYDVKM. V gave up 6 bases and J gave up 5 bases, with 19 bases separating them. The CDR3 totals 15 residues. Here the CDR3 DNA reads TGTGCCAGCAGCCTCCGAGGGGCGCATTGGGAGACCCAGTACTTC. The encoded protein is CASSLRGAHWETQYF.

The chain combines TRBV28 with TRBJ2-7, with D unclear. The V gene's germline CDR1 is MDHEN and CDR2 SYDVKM. Trimming cost V 6 bases and J 4 bases, with 10 bases left between them. The CDR3 runs to 12 residues. CDR3 coding DNA: TGTGCCAGCAGCTTCGGACGGTACGAGCAGTACTTC. Translation gives CASSFGRYEQYF. The whole variable domain, remainder taken from reference TRBV28 and TRBJ2-7, is DVKVTQSSRYLVKRTGEKVFLECVQDMDHENMFWYRQDPGLGLRLIYFSYDVKMKEKGDIPEGYSVSREKKERFSLILESASTNQTSMYLCASSFGRYEQYFGPGTRLTVT.

This chain links TRBV7-9 with TRBJ1-5; no definite D call. Germline values: CDR1 SEHNR, CDR2 FQNEAQ (reference sequence). Trimming cost V 5 bases and J 2 bases, with 13 bases left between them. This CDR3 has 15 amino acids. CDR3 region: CASSPTSSGNQPQHF. The CDR3 DNA reads TGTGCCAGCAGCCCTACATCGTCGGGCAATCAGCCCCAGCATTTT.

V is TRBV29-1 and J is TRBJ1-1; 10 bases agree with TRBD1. The J segment lost 4 bases and the V segment lost 4 bases, leaving 0 bases of the junction unmatched. Germline V gene data show CDR1 as SQVTM and CDR2 as ANQGSEA. The CDR3 is 12 amino acids. The CDR3 DNA follows: TGCAGCGTTGGGACAGGGGGCACTGAAGCTTTCTTT. Translating gives CSVGTGGTEAFF.

This chain uses TRBV7-9 with TRBJ2-4, with D perhaps TRBD2 (6 bases). In germline, CDR1 is SEHNR, CDR2 FQNEAQ (reference sequence). The CDR3 is 17 amino acids. Trimming stripped 2 bases from V and 1 base from J, with 15 bases between. CDR3 DNA sequence: TGTGCCAGCAGCTTATCCGGGGGAATAGTGGCCAAAAACATTCAGTACTTC. Amino acid sequence: CASSLSGGIVAKNIQYF.

This sequence joins TRBV27 and TRBJ1-4, with D unresolved. This CDR3 is built from 14 residues. The ends were cut back, 3 bases at V and 7 bases at J, with 12 bases in the middle. CDR1 and CDR2 from the germline V gene are MNHEY and SMNVEV (reference sequence). CDR3: CASSFLGWREKLFF. Here the CDR3 DNA reads TGTGCCAGCAGTTTCCTGGGATGGCGTGAAAAACTGTTTTTT. The full variable domain, its missing parts supplied by reference TRBV27 and TRBJ1-4, is EAQVTQNPRYLITVTGKKLTVTCSQNMNHEYMSWYRQDPGLGLRQIYYSMNVEVTDKGDVPEGYKVSRKEKRNFPLILESPSPNQTSLYFCASSFLGWREKLFFGSGTQLSVL.

V and J are TRBV7-9 and TRBJ2-7; D may be TRBD2 (5 bases). The germline CDR1 and CDR2 sequences are SEHNR and FQNEAQ (reference sequence). The length of the CDR3 is 13 residues. V was cut by 6 bases and J by 4 bases, with 13 bases left in between. DNA for the CDR3: TGTGCCAGCAGTTCGGACTCCCCTTACGAGCAGTACTTC. This translates into CASSSDSPYEQYF. The entire variable domain, with the rest obtained from reference TRBV7-9 and TRBJ2-7, is as follows: DTGVSQNPRHKITKRGQNVTFRCDPISEHNRLYWYRQTLGQGPEFLTYFQNEAQLEKSRLLSDRFSAERPKGSFSTLEIQRTEQGDSAMYLCASSSDSPYEQYFGPGTRLTVT.

This clone was seen once. This CDR3 reads CASSLDDSYGYTF. As DNA, the CDR3 is TGCGCCAGCAGCTTGGATGACAGCTATGGCTACACCTTC. This rearrangement joins TRBV5-1 to TRBJ1-2, with a tentative D call TRBD1 (5 bases). The V gene lost 0 bases and the J gene lost 4 bases, with 7 bases spanning the gap. Germline loops: CDR1 SGHRS, CDR2 YFSETQ. This CDR3 contains 13 residues.

V is TRBV10-3 and J is TRBJ1-2; D is unresolved. The CDR3 loop spans 14 amino acids. V lost 9 bases and J 5 bases, leaving 19 bases between the germline ends. Germline loops: CDR1 ENHRY, CDR2 SYGVKD. CDR3 nucleotides: TGTGCCATACCGATGGGCCCAGCCGGTTATGGCTACACCTTC. Amino acids: CAIPMGPAGYGYTF.

This clone was seen only a few times. The rearrangement links TRBV9 to TRBJ2-5; maybe TRBD2 (6 bases). Per the germline V gene, CDR1 is SGDLS and CDR2 is YYNGEE. The ends were cut back, 7 bases at V and 4 bases at J, with 14 bases in the middle. This CDR3 is 13 amino acids long. The CDR3 loop reads CASGEAVPETQYF. The CDR3 coding sequence is TGTGCCAGCGGGGAGGCAGTTCCAGAGACCCAGTACTTC.

The genes are TRBV28 and TRBJ1-6, with D maybe TRBD1 (6 bases). This CDR3 has 12 amino acids. V dropped 8 bases and J dropped 13 bases, with 15 bases sitting between them. Germline V gives CDR1 MDHEN, CDR2 SYDVKM. The CDR3 spells CASGAPRGPLHF. For the CDR3, the DNA is TGTGCCAGCGGGGCCCCGAGGGGGCCCCTCCACTTT.

J is TRBJ2-7 and V is TRBV11-3; either TRBD1 or TRBD2 may fit D (6 bases each). Between the trimmed V and J ends, which lost 3 bases and 9 bases, there was a span of 18 bases. Germline CDR1 SGHNT, CDR2 YENEEA. CDR3 size: 14 residues. CDR3 region: CASSFGSPGEVQYF. For the CDR3, the DNA is TGTGCCAGCAGCTTTGGTTCCCCAGGGGAGGTGCAGTACTTC.

In DNA, the CDR3 is TGTGCCAGCAGCTTATATGGCTACACCTTC. Translated: CASSLYGYTF. This chain uses TRBV7-2 with TRBJ1-2; D gene ambiguous. Trimming left V 2 bases short and J 5 bases short, with 0 bases between. The CDR3 sequence is 10 residues long. The V gene's germline CDR1 is SGHTA and CDR2 FQGNSA.

The chain uses TRBV5-4 and TRBJ2-5, with 13 bases matching TRBD2. There are 16 residues in the CDR3. V trimming: 4 bases; J trimming: 2 bases; junction bases outside the gene matches: 5. The germline gives CDR1 SGHNT, CDR2 YYREEE (reference sequence). CDR3 loop: CASSRTSGGRQETQYF. CDR3 nucleotides: TGTGCCAGCAGCCGGACTAGCGGGGGCAGACAAGAGACCCAGTACTTC.

Worth noting for this clone: This may arise from a read error, as a much more abundant clone is one base away. The chain combines TRBV4-2 with TRBJ2-5; 13 positions match TRBD2. Looked up from germline, CDR1 is LGHNA and CDR2 is YNFKEQ. CDR3 length equals 15 residues. The V segment lost 6 bases and the J segment 2 bases; nucleotides outside the gene matches: 3. The CDR3 spells CASSALAGGQETQYF. The CDR3 DNA is TGTGCCAGCAGTGCACTAGCGGGGGGGCAAGAGACCCAGTACTTC.

This clone has just a few counts. The rearrangement uses TRBV11-2 and TRBJ1-6; D is possibly TRBD1 (6 bases). V lost 5 bases to trimming and J lost 1 base, with 9 bases between them. In germline, CDR1 is SGHAT, CDR2 FQNNGV. There are 15 residues in the CDR3. In DNA, the CDR3 is TGTGCCAGCAGCCCGGGGGCATCCTATAATTCACCCCTCCACTTT. It yields the protein CASSPGASYNSPLHF.

V is TRBV11-2 and J is TRBJ2-7; D is perhaps TRBD1 (6 bases). The CDR3 length is 13 residues. Germline lookup yields CDR1 SGHAT and CDR2 FQNNGV. The germline V and J ends were trimmed by 4 bases and 3 bases, with 10 bases remaining between them. This CDR3 is CASSSTGHYEQYF. CDR3 DNA sequence: TGTGCCAGCAGCTCGACAGGCCACTACGAGCAGTACTTC.

V usage is TRBV18 and J usage is TRBJ2-5; D unclear. The CDR3 is made up of 13 amino acids. Germline V gives CDR1 KGHSH, CDR2 LQKENI. V dropped 3 bases and J dropped 4 bases, with 9 bases sitting between them. DNA for the CDR3: TGTGCCAGCTCACCGACTGGGCGAGAGACCCAGTACTTC. This encodes CASSPTGRETQYF.

The chain combines TRBV21-1 with TRBJ2-1; the table's D call TRBD2 went unverified against the DNA. TRBV21-1 is marked as a pseudogene. This CDR3 is 13 amino acids long. The CDR3: CASSKGTSNEQFF. CDR3 sequence (DNA): TGTGCCAGCAGCAAAGGGACTAGCAATGAGCAGTTCTTC.